These 29 T cell receptor beta chains were all obtained from the same sample, sequenced in a study of identical twins. From the 5' RACE reads, TCRdb called clonotypes with MiXCR, one entry per CDR3 protein. The sample holds hundreds of thousands of distinct CDR3 sequences, 8% to 9% seen once. In addition, the sample was reused for a study of yellow fever vaccine responses in identical twins.

The sample comprised memory (CD45RO+) T cells sorted from blood. These receptors were taken from a woman between 18 and 29 years old in good health.

This clonotype was observed many times. The chain recombines TRBV3-1 with TRBJ2-7, with TRBD2 matching 10 bases. Germline V gives CDR1 LGHDT, CDR2 YNNKEL (reference sequence). Trimming removed 0 bases from V and 2 bases from J; junction bases left unmatched: 1. This CDR3 comprises 15 residues. The CDR3 loop reads CASSQDSGRTYEQYF. Here the CDR3 DNA reads TGTGCCAGCAGCCAAGATAGCGGGAGGACCTACGAGCAGTACTTC.

This clonotype was counted ten times or more. The rearrangement uses TRBV12-3 or TRBV12-4 and TRBJ1-2; 8 nucleotides line up with TRBD1. The CDR3 sequence is 14 residues long. J gave up 4 bases and V 6 bases, and 7 bases lay outside the gene matches. The chain's CDR3 is CASSTGQGFYGYTF. In nucleotides, the CDR3 is TGTGCCAGCAGCACAGGACAGGGTTTCTATGGCTACACCTTC.

This clonotype was seen more than once but under ten times. CDR3 in DNA: TGTGCCAGCCGACATTCATCCGGCACATACGAGCAGTACTTC. The encoded protein is CASRHSSGTYEQYF. The chain recombines TRBV5-5 with TRBJ2-7, with D uncertain. The germline V gene has CDR1 SGHKS and CDR2 YYEKEE (reference sequence). The CDR3 totals 14 residues. The V end lost 7 bases, the J end lost 4 bases, and 18 bases lay between the germline ends.

This clonotype was counted only a few times. V and J are TRBV9 and TRBJ1-1; D might be TRBD1 (6 bases). V gave up 2 bases and J gave up 3 bases, with 14 bases separating them. Per the germline V gene, CDR1 is SGDLS and CDR2 is YYNGEE. The CDR3 loop spans 15 amino acids. CDR3: CASSVRGVGYTEAFF. Written as DNA, the CDR3 is TGTGCCAGCAGCGTGAGGGGGGTTGGCTACACTGAAGCTTTCTTT.

There are a few counts of this clonotype. The chain combines TRBV2 with TRBJ1-1, with 8 bases identical to TRBD1. V lost 3 bases and J lost 4; bases outside the gene matches: 4. Per germline, CDR1 SNHLY and CDR2 FYNNEI. This CDR3 is 14 amino acids long. The CDR3 DNA sequence: TGTGCCAGCAGTGACCGGACAGGGCGCACTGAAGCTTTCTTT. Translated: CASSDRTGRTEAFF.

This clonotype was found a few times. J is TRBJ2-3 and V is TRBV28; no definite D call. The length of the CDR3 is 15 residues. In germline, CDR1 is MDHEN, CDR2 SYDVKM. V was pared by 4 bases and J by 0 bases, with 11 bases between. The CDR3 region has the DNA TGTGCCAGCAGTTCCAGTCCTCCTAGCACAGATACGCAGTATTTT. Translating gives CASSSSPPSTDTQYF.

This clonotype was recorded a few times. The gene calls are TRBV28 and TRBJ2-7; TRBD2 aligns across 15 bases. CDR3 length: 16 residues. Per germline, CDR1 MDHEN and CDR2 SYDVKM. The J segment lost 1 base and the V segment lost 2 bases, leaving 0 bases of the junction unmatched. The DNA of the CDR3 is TGTGCCAGCAGTTTAGGACTAGCGGGAGGGTCCTACGAGCAGTACTTC. Protein: CASSLGLAGGSYEQYF.

The V and J genes are TRBV29-1 and TRBJ2-1, with 8 bases fitting TRBD2. CDR1 is SQVTM and CDR2 is ANQGSEA in the germline V gene. The CDR3 consists of 15 residues. V lost 4 bases and J lost 8; bases outside the gene matches: 13. The CDR3 nucleotides are TGCAGCGTTGTATTAGCGGGGACGGTCAGCCATGAGCAGTTCTTC. Its translation is CSVVLAGTVSHEQFF.

This clonotype was seen repeatedly, ten times or more. The rearrangement joins TRBV6-1 to TRBJ1-1; 11 bases align to TRBD1. The V and J ends lost 1 base and 4 bases, in that order; junction bases with no gene match: 5. The CDR3 has 16 residues. In germline, CDR1 is MNHNS, CDR2 SASEGT. The CDR3 nucleotides are TGTGCCAGCAGTGAAGAAGAGGGGACAGGGGGCACTGAAGCTTTCTTT. Encoded protein: CASSEEEGTGGTEAFF.

In this sample, this clonotype turned up many times. CDR3: CATSRDPGAGTQYF. The DNA of the CDR3 is TGTGCCACCAGCAGAGACCCCGGGGCAGGGACCCAGTACTTC. The chain carries TRBV15 and TRBJ2-5, with D tentatively TRBD1 or TRBD2 (5 bases each). The CDR3 loop spans 14 amino acids. Germline V CDR1 and CDR2: LNHNV, YYDKDF (reference sequence). Trimming pared 0 bases from V and 7 bases from J, leaving 12 bases between.

This chain uses TRBV10-3 with TRBJ2-5; D is ambiguous. The CDR3 length is 13 residues. Deletions cut 6 bases from V and 3 bases from J, with 11 bases between. From germline, CDR1 is ENHRY and CDR2 SYGVKD. CDR3 region: CAIRGKPEETQYF. The CDR3, as DNA: TGTGCCATCAGGGGGAAGCCCGAAGAGACCCAGTACTTC.

This clonotype was counted at least ten times. The chain couples TRBV20-1 to TRBJ1-3; D gene unclear. The ends were cut back, 7 bases at V and 1 base at J, with 8 bases in the middle. This CDR3 is 12 amino acids long. Germline CDR1 reads DFQATT; CDR2 reads SNEGSKA (reference sequence). CDR3 protein: CSVVGSGNTIYF. The CDR3, as DNA: TGCAGTGTTGTTGGATCTGGAAACACCATATATTTT.

The V gene is TRBV19, the J gene TRBJ2-1, with D tentatively TRBD2 (6 bases). Per germline, CDR1 LNHDA and CDR2 SQIVND (reference sequence). V lost 6 bases, J lost 0 bases, and 9 bases lay in between. The CDR3 has 14 amino acids. DNA for the CDR3: TGTGCCAGTAGCCGGGAGCACTCCTACAATGAGCAGTTCTTC. The encoded protein is CASSREHSYNEQFF.

This clonotype was seen only a few times. The chain combines TRBV7-8 with TRBJ2-2, with 7 bases identical to TRBD2. Germline values: CDR1 SGHVS, CDR2 FQNEAQ. The CDR3 consists of 18 residues. Unmatched junction bases numbered 11, after V lost 1 base and J lost 3 bases. As DNA, the CDR3 is TGTGCCAGCAGCTTAGGTCGTCGGACTAGGACTGACACCGGGGAGCTGTTTTTT. This codes for CASSLGRRTRTDTGELFF. The whole variable domain, filled in from reference TRBV7-8 and TRBJ2-2, reads GAGVSQSPRYKVAKRGQDVALRCDPISGHVSLFWYQQALGQGPEFLTYFQNEAQLDKSGLPSDRFFAERPEGSVSTLKIQRTQQEDSAVYLCASSLGRRTRTDTGELFFGEGSRLTVL.

This clonotype came up many times. The rearrangement uses TRBV12-3 or TRBV12-4 and TRBJ1-3; D uncertain. V gave up 0 bases and J gave up 3 bases, with 12 bases separating them. The CDR3 is 16 residues long. This chain's CDR3 is CASSLAGVLGGNTIYF. The CDR3 nucleotides read TGTGCCAGCAGTTTAGCGGGAGTTTTAGGTGGAAACACCATATATTTT.

This clonotype showed up just a few times. The V and J genes are TRBV2 and TRBJ2-4; no definite D call. Trimming stripped 6 bases from V and 3 bases from J, with 18 bases between. This CDR3 has 16 amino acids. Germline V gene sequence: CDR1 SNHLY, CDR2 FYNNEI. This chain's CDR3 is CASRQQTLSVKNIQYF. The CDR3 nucleotides are TGTGCCAGCAGACAACAAACGCTGTCGGTCAAAAACATTCAGTACTTC.

This clonotype was recorded a few times. The chain uses TRBV9 and TRBJ2-3, with D maybe TRBD1 (5 bases). In germline, CDR1 is SGDLS, CDR2 YYNGEE. This CDR3 comprises 15 residues. V lost 1 base to trimming and J lost 0 bases, with 9 bases between them. CDR3 in amino acids: CASSVLGLSTDTQYF. Here the CDR3 DNA reads TGTGCCAGCAGCGTACTGGGGCTGAGCACAGATACGCAGTATTTT.

This clonotype was recorded a few times. The chain is built from TRBV12-3 or TRBV12-4 and TRBJ1-4, with 10 positions matching TRBD1. This CDR3 is built from 14 residues. V dropped 7 bases and J dropped 4; count of bases not matched to a gene: 3. Written as DNA, the CDR3 is TGTGCCAGCACCCGGACAGGGGGTAATGAAAAACTGTTTTTT. Protein: CASTRTGGNEKLFF.

This clonotype was counted a few times. The gene calls are TRBV27 and TRBJ2-7; possibly TRBD1 for D (6 bases). The ends were cut back, 5 bases at V and 3 bases at J, with 11 bases in the middle. The germline CDR1 and CDR2 sequences are MNHEY and SMNVEV (reference sequence). The CDR3 spans 13 residues. CDR3 sequence: CASSNKDSYEQYF. The CDR3 region has the DNA TGTGCCAGCAGTAATAAGGACAGCTACGAGCAGTACTTC.

Ten or more counts support this clonotype. The chain links TRBV27 to TRBJ2-2, with a possible D match to TRBD2 (6 bases). Germline V gene lookup returns CDR1 MNHEY and CDR2 SMNVEV (reference sequence). The CDR3 extends over 16 amino acids. The germline V and J ends were trimmed by 0 bases and 3 bases, with 11 bases remaining between them. This chain's CDR3 is CASSLSERVHTGELFF. The CDR3 nucleotides are TGTGCCAGCAGTTTATCGGAGCGGGTACACACCGGGGAGCTGTTTTTT.

The gene calls are TRBV4-2 and TRBJ2-5; 10 bases fit TRBD2. The CDR3 has 17 amino acids. Germline V lookup: CDR1 LGHNA, CDR2 YNFKEQ. J lost 5 bases, V lost 0 bases, and 9 bases had no gene match. The DNA for the CDR3 is TGTGCCAGCAGCCAAGATTCGGAGCGGGGGGGCCGGGAGACCCAGTACTTC. Protein sequence: CASSQDSERGGRETQYF.

This clonotype came up many times. The chain recombines TRBV20-1 with TRBJ1-2; D remains unclear. V lost 0 bases to trimming and J lost 6 bases, with 17 bases between them. CDR1 is DFQATT and CDR2 is SNEGSKA in the germline V gene (reference sequence). This CDR3 comprises 15 residues. The CDR3 nucleotides are TGCAGTGCTAGAGATCCAAACGGCGGCGGTCATGGCTACACCTTC. Its translation is CSARDPNGGGHGYTF.

The table lists this clonotype with many counts. The chain has TRBV29-1 and TRBJ2-6; 7 nucleotides line up with TRBD2. CDR3 length equals 17 residues. CDR1 and CDR2 from the germline V gene are SQVTM and ANQGSEA. Trimming took 6 bases from V and 0 from J; bases not matched to a gene: 11. The CDR3 region is CSVGGISSSSGANVLTF. Here the CDR3 DNA reads TGCAGCGTCGGGGGGATCAGTTCGAGCTCTGGGGCCAACGTCCTGACTTTC.

V usage is TRBV5-1 and J usage is TRBJ2-7; 10 bases are a match to TRBD2. The CDR3 has 15 residues. Trimming at V came to 5 bases and at J to 0 bases, leaving 5 bases not matched to a gene. Germline CDR1 reads SGHRS; CDR2 reads YFSETQ. The CDR3 sequence is CASSSGTSVSYEQYF. The CDR3 nucleotides are TGCGCCAGCAGTTCCGGGACTAGCGTCTCCTACGAGCAGTACTTC.

This clonotype was seen a handful of times. V and J are TRBV20-1 and TRBJ2-1; 9 bases are a match to TRBD1. In germline, CDR1 is DFQATT, CDR2 SNEGSKA (reference sequence). The V segment lost 4 bases and the J segment 7 bases; nucleotides outside the gene matches: 11. There are 15 residues in the CDR3. CDR3 sequence reads: CSAIPGTGWLNEQFF. CDR3 in DNA: TGCAGTGCTATACCCGGGACAGGGTGGCTGAATGAGCAGTTCTTC.

This clonotype came up many times. The CDR3: CASSSPGGEQFF. As DNA, the CDR3 is TGCGCCAGCAGCTCCCCAGGGGGTGAGCAGTTCTTC. V is TRBV5-1 and J is TRBJ2-1; 7 nucleotides line up with TRBD1. Germline V gives CDR1 SGHRS, CDR2 YFSETQ. Trimming at V came to 3 bases and at J to 9 bases, leaving 3 bases not matched to a gene. CDR3 length equals 12 residues.

The J gene is TRBJ2-6, the V gene TRBV9; a weak D match, TRBD2 (6 bases). Per germline, CDR1 SGDLS and CDR2 YYNGEE. The CDR3 sequence is 17 residues long. The ends were cut back, 2 bases at V and 0 bases at J, with 12 bases in the middle. For the CDR3, the DNA is TGTGCCAGCAGCGTCGGGACTCGATACTCTGGGGCCAACGTCCTGACTTTC. Translated, it gives CASSVGTRYSGANVLTF.

As for this clonotype: A clone one base away is much larger, so this may be a read error. The chain combines TRBV5-8 with TRBJ2-1; D gene uncertain. The V gene's germline CDR1 is SGHTS and CDR2 YDEGEE. This CDR3 spans 12 amino acids. Trimming removed 4 bases at V and 6 bases at J, with 8 bases between. In DNA form, the CDR3 reads TGTGCCAGCAGCCCCCGTTTCAATGAGCAGTTCTTC. Translating it yields CASSPRFNEQFF.

This clonotype has a count of ten or more. The genes are TRBV11-3 and TRBJ2-5, with 7 bases aligning to TRBD2. The junction had 20 bases not matched to a gene; V was cut back by 5 bases and J by 5 bases. Germline CDR1 reads SGHNT; CDR2 reads YENEEA. The CDR3 runs to 18 residues. CDR3 residues: CASSANVWGTSESETQYF. CDR3 in DNA: TGTGCCAGCAGCGCAAATGTTTGGGGCACTAGCGAGTCGGAGACCCAGTACTTC. The full variable domain, completed using reference TRBV11-3 and TRBJ2-5, is EAGVVQSPRYKIIEKKQPVAFWCNPISGHNTLYWYLQNLGQGPELLIRYENEEAVDDSQLPKDRFSAERLKGVDSTLKIQPAELGDSAVYLCASSANVWGTSESETQYFGPGTRLLVL.